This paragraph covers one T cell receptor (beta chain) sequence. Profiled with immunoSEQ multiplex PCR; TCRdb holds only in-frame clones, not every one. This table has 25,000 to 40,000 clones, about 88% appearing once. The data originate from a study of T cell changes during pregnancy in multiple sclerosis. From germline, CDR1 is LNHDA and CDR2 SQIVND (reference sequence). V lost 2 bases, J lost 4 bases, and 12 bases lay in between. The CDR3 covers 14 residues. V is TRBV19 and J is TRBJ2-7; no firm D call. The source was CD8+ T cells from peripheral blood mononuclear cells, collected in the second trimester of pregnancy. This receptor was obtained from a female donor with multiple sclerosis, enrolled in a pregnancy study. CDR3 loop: CASSIRGEVYEQYF. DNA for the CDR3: TGTGCCAGTAGTATAAGAGGCGAAGTATACGAGCAGTACTTC.